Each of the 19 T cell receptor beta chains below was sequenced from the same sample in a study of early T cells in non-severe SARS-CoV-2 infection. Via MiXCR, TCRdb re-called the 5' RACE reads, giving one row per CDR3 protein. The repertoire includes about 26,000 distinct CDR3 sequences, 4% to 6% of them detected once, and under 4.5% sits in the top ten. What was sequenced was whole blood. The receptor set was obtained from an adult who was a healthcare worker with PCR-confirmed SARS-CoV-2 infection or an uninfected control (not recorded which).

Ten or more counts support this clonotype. The CDR3 protein is CATSPGRDNSPLHF. For the CDR3, the DNA is TGTGCCACCAGTCCGGGACGGGACAATTCACCCCTCCACTTT. The V and J genes are TRBV24-1 and TRBJ1-6; D is possibly TRBD1 (5 bases). With 6 bases removed from V and 7 bases from J, the gap between germline ends came to 12 bases. This CDR3 region has 14 residues. Looked up from germline, CDR1 is KGHDR and CDR2 is SFDVKD.

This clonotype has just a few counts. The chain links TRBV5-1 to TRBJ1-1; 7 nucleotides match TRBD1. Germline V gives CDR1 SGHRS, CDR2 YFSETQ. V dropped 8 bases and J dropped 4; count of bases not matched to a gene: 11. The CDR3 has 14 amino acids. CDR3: CASTADRVGTEAFF. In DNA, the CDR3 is TGCGCCAGTACCGCCGACAGGGTGGGCACTGAAGCTTTCTTT.

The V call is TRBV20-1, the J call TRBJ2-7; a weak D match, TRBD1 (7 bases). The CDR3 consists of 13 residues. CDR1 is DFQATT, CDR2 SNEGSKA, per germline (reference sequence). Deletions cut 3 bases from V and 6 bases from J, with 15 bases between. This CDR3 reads CSASGRGVSEQYF. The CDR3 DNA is TGCAGTGCTAGTGGCAGGGGGGTTAGCGAGCAGTACTTC.

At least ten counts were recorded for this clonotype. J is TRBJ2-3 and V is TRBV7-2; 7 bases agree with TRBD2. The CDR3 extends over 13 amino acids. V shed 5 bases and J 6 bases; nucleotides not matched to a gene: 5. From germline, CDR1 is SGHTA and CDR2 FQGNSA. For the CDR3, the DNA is TGTGCCAGCAGCCCCTGGGGGGGGGATACGCAGTATTTT. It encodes CASSPWGGDTQYF.

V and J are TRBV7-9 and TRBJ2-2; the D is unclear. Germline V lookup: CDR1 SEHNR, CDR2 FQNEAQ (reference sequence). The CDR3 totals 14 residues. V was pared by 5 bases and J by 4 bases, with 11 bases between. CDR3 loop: CASSMSMVTGELFF. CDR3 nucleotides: TGTGCCAGCAGCATGTCCATGGTCACCGGGGAGCTGTTTTTT.

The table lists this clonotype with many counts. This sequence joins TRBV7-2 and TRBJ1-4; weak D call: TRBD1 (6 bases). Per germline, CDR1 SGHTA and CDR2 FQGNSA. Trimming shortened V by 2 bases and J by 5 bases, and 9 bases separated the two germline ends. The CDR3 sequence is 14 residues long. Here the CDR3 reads CASSLTGQNEKLFF. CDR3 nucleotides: TGTGCCAGCAGCTTAACAGGGCAGAATGAAAAACTGTTTTTT. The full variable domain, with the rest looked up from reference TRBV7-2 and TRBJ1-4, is GAGVSQSPSNKVTEKGKDVELRCDPISGHTALYWYRQSLGQGLEFLIYFQGNSAPDKSGLPSDRFSAERTGGSVSTLTIQRTQQEDSAVYLCASSLTGQNEKLFFGSGTQLSVL.

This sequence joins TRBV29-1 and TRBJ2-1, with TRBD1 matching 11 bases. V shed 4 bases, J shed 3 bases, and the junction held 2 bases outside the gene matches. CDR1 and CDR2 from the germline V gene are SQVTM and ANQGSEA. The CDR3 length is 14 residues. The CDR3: CSVVGTGGYNEQFF. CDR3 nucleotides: TGCAGCGTTGTAGGGACAGGGGGCTACAATGAGCAGTTCTTC.

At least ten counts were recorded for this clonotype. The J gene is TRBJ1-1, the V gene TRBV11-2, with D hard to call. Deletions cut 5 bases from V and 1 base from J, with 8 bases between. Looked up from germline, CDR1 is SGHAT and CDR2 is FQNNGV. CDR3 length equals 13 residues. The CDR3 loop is CASSPDPNTEAFF. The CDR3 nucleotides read TGTGCCAGCAGCCCGGACCCGAACACTGAAGCTTTCTTT.

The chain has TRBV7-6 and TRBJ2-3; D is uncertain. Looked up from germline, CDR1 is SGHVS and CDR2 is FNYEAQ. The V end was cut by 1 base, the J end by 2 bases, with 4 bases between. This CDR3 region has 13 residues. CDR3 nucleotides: TGTGCCAGCAGCTTAGGCCCCACAGATACGCAGTATTTT. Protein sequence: CASSLGPTDTQYF. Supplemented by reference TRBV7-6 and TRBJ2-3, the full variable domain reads GAGVSQSPRYKVTKRGQDVALRCDPISGHVSLYWYRQALGQGPEFLTYFNYEAQQDKSGLPNDRFSAERPEGSISTLTIQRTEQRDSAMYRCASSLGPTDTQYFGPGTRLTVL.

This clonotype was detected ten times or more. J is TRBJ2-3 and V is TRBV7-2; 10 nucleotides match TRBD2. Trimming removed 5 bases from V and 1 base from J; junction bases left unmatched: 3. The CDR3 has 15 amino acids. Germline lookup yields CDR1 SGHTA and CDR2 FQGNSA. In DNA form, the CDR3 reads TGTGCCAGCAGCCAGCGGGGGGGCGGCACAGATACGCAGTATTTT. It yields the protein CASSQRGGGTDTQYF.

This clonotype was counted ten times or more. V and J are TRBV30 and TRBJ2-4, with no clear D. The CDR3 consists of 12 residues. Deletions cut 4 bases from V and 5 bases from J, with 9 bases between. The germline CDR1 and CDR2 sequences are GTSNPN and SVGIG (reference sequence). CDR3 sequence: CAWNGNENIQYF. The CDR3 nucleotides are TGTGCCTGGAATGGCAACGAAAACATTCAGTACTTC.

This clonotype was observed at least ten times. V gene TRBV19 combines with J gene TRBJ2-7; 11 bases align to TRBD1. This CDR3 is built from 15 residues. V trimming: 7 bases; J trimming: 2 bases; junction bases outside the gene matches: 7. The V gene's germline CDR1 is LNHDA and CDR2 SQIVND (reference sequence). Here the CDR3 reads CASTQGGQGAYEQYF. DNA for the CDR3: TGTGCCAGTACCCAGGGGGGACAGGGGGCCTACGAGCAGTACTTC.

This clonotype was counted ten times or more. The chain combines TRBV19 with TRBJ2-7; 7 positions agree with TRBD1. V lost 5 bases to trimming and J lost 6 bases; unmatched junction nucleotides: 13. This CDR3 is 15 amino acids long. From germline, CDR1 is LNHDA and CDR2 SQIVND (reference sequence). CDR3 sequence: CASSSQGETGIEQYF. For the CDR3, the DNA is TGTGCCAGTAGTTCCCAGGGGGAAACAGGGATCGAGCAGTACTTC.

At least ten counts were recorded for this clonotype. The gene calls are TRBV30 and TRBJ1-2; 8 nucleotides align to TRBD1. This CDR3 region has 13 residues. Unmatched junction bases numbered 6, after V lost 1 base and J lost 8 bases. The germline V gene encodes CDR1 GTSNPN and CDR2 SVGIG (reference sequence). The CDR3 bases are TGTGCCTGGAGTGATCATGGACAGGGAGGCTACACCTTC. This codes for CAWSDHGQGGYTF.

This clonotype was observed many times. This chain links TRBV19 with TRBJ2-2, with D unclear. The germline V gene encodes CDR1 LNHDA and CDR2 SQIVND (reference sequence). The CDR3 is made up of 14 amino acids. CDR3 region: CASRAARNTGELFF. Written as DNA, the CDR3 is TGTGCTAGTCGGGCGGCGAGGAACACCGGGGAGCTGTTTTTT. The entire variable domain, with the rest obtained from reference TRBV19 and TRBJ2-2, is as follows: DGGITQSPKYLFRKEGQNVTLSCEQNLNHDAMYWYRQDPGQGLRLIYYSQIVNDFQKGDIAEGYSVSREKKESFPLTVTSAQKNPTAFYLCASRAARNTGELFFGEGSRLTVL.

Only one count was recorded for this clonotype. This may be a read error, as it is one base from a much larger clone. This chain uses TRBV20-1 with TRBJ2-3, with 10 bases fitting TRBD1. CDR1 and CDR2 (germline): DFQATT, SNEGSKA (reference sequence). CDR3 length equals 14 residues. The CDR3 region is CCARRQGATDTQYF. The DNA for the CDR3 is TGCTGTGCTCGAAGACAGGGGGCGACAGATACGCAGTATTTT.

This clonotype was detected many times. Here the CDR3 reads CASSARLGGQETQYF. The CDR3, as DNA: TGTGCCAGCAGTGCAAGACTAGGGGGCCAAGAGACCCAGTACTTC. The V and J genes are TRBV14 and TRBJ2-5; D is possibly TRBD1 or TRBD2 (6 bases each). This CDR3 region has 15 residues. Trimming removed 6 bases at V and 1 base at J, with 15 bases between. The V gene's germline CDR1 is SGHDN and CDR2 FVKESK.

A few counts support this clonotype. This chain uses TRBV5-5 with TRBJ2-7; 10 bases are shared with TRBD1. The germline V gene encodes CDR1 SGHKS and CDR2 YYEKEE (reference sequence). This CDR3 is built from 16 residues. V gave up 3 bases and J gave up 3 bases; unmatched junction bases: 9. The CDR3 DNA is TGTGCCAGCAGCTCCTCGGGGGACAGGGGTATCTACGAGCAGTACTTC. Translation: CASSSSGDRGIYEQYF.

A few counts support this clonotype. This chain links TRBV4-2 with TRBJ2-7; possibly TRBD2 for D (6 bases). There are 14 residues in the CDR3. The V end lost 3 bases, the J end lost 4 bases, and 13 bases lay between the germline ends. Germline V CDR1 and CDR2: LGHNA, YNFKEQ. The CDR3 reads CASSQAGLSYEQYF. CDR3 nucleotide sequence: TGTGCCAGCAGCCAGGCGGGACTCTCGTACGAGCAGTACTTC.